These T cell receptor beta chains were read from a single sample in a study of chronic HIV infection and antiretroviral therapy. TCRdb reprocessed the 5' RACE reads with MiXCR, giving one entry per CDR3 protein. In the table there are roughly 48,000 distinct CDR3 sequences, 15% to 20% of which are singletons. The sample consisted of peripheral blood. Receptors originate from an adult who had HIV and had not received antiretroviral therapy, or was an uninfected healthy control (not recorded which). Both conserved end residues are part of each CDR3. The order of the fields is clone size, J gene, D gene, V gene, CDR3 DNA, CDR3 protein. D genes are given only for firm matches. Clone size appears in some rows only: once, few, many, or a class for an expanded clone.

>few|TRBJ1-2|TRBD1|TRBV7-2
TGTGCCAGCAGCTCCCGACAGGGGGCCTATGGCTACACCTTC
CASSSRQGAYGYTF
>-|TRBJ1-5|-|TRBV28
TGTGCCAGCAGTTTGCCCCAGGGGAGAGCTCAGCCCCAGCATTTT
CASSLPQGRAQPQHF
>few|TRBJ2-7|-|TRBV28
TGTGCCAGCAGTTCACTACAGGGAAGGTACCGCTTC
CASSSLQGRYRF
>-|TRBJ1-1|TRBD1|TRBV28
TGTGCCAGCGGGCCCCAGGGGGGCACTGAAGCTTTCTTT
CASGPQGGTEAFF
>-|TRBJ2-1|TRBD2|TRBV11-2
TGTGCCAGCAGCTCCTCCCGACTAGCGGGGGGAAACAATGAGCAGTTCTTC
CASSSSRLAGGNNEQFF
>-|TRBJ2-3|TRBD2|TRBV7-3
TGTGCCAGCAGATCGGGACTAGCGGCCACAGATACGCAGTATTTT
CASRSGLAATDTQYF
>-|TRBJ2-3|-|TRBV28
TGTGCCAGCAGTTATTTAAGGCCGGACAGAGGTAAAGATACGCAGTATTTT
CASSYLRPDRGKDTQYF
>-|TRBJ2-2|-|TRBV12-3/TRBV12-4
TGTGCCAGCAGCGATCGACGGAAAACGAACACCGGGGAGCTGTTTTTT
CASSDRRKTNTGELFF
>few|TRBJ2-7|TRBD2|TRBV7-2
TGTGCCAGCAGCTTCACTAGCGGAATCTCCGAGCAGTACTTC
CASSFTSGISEQYF
>-|TRBJ1-1|-|TRBV29-1
TGCAGCGTGGGGATGAGACTATTGACGAACACTGAAGCTTTCTTT
CSVGMRLLTNTEAFF
>-|TRBJ2-3|-|TRBV7-9
TGTGCCAGCAGCTTAGGGGCTAAGCAGTATTTT
CASSLGAKQYF
>-|TRBJ2-3|TRBD2|TRBV10-1
TGCGCCAGCAGTGAGTCGACTAGCGGGAGGAACACAGATACGCAGTATTTT
CASSESTSGRNTDTQYF
>-|TRBJ1-5|-|TRBV6-1
TGTGCCAGCAGCGACCTGGGCCCCCAGCATTTT
CASSDLGPQHF
>few|TRBJ2-7|-|TRBV11-2
TGTGCCAGCAGCCCTCGCCGGGACGGGGCACGCGAGCAGTACTTC
CASSPRRDGAREQYF
>few|TRBJ1-2|-|TRBV9
TGTGCCAGCCATAACGACTATGGCTACACCTTC
CASHNDYGYTF
>few|TRBJ1-5|TRBD1|TRBV29-1
TGCAGCGTGGACAGGGGCAATCAGCCCCAGCATTTT
CSVDRGNQPQHF
>-|TRBJ1-2|-|TRBV10-3
TGTGCCATCAGTGGACAGGCGGGCTATGGCTACACCTTC
CAISGQAGYGYTF
>few|TRBJ2-1|TRBD2|TRBV29-1
TGCAGCGTTGAAGATCGGCGGGGGTCCTACAATGAGCAGTTCTTC
CSVEDRRGSYNEQFF
>-|TRBJ2-1|-|TRBV4-1
TGCGCCAGCGGATTACCTTTCGGGGGAGGACGGTACAATGAGCAGTTCTTC
CASGLPFGGGRYNEQFF
>-|TRBJ1-5|TRBD1|TRBV7-8
TGTGCCAGCAGCTTAGGAGGGGGCTTTAGCAATCAGCCCCAGCATTTT
CASSLGGGFSNQPQHF
>-|TRBJ2-7|-|TRBV28
TGTGCCAGCAGTCTCGCGTACCGGGACTCCTACGAGCAGTACTTC
CASSLAYRDSYEQYF
>many|TRBJ2-1|TRBD2|TRBV3-1
TGTGCCAGCAGCCCGTTAGCGGGGTCTTACAATGAGCAGTTCTTC
CASSPLAGSYNEQFF
>-|TRBJ2-7|-|TRBV6-1
TGTGCCAGCAGTGAAGCGCAACAGGGAGGCCACGAGCAGTACTTC
CASSEAQQGGHEQYF
>few|TRBJ1-4|-|TRBV12-3/TRBV12-4
TGTGCCAGCAGTTTGGCGAACGAAAAACTGTTTTTT
CASSLANEKLFF
>few|TRBJ2-7|-|TRBV27
TGTGCCAGCAGCCTATGGGGCGGGGCCTACGAGCAGTACTTC
CASSLWGGAYEQYF
>few|TRBJ2-6|TRBD1|TRBV5-4
TGTGCCAGCAGCTTGCGGAAAGGGACAGGGGGCACCTACTCTGGGGCCAACGTCCTGACTTTC
CASSLRKGTGGTYSGANVLTF
>-|TRBJ1-1|TRBD1|TRBV12-3/TRBV12-4
TGTGCCAGCAGTTTATTACAGGGGACTGAAGCTTTCTTT
CASSLLQGTEAFF
>few|TRBJ2-5|TRBD2|TRBV7-9
TGTGCCAGCAGCTTAGTGCCTAGCGGCCCGGAGACCCAGTACTTC
CASSLVPSGPETQYF
>-|TRBJ2-1|TRBD2|TRBV6-5
TGTGCCAGCAGGCGGGGGAACGGGAGGGCCGCGAGTAATGAGCAGTTCTTC
CASRRGNGRAASNEQFF
>few|TRBJ2-1|-|TRBV7-8
TGTGCCAGCAGCCCCGCCCCCGGACTGGGTAACAATGAGCAGTTCTTC
CASSPAPGLGNNEQFF
>few|TRBJ1-1|-|TRBV6-5
TGTGCCAGCAGCCTCACACGAAACACTGAAGCTTTCTTT
CASSLTRNTEAFF
>many|TRBJ1-1|-|TRBV7-3
TGTGCCAGCAGCTTAGCCAGGGTAAACACTGAAGCTTTCTTT
CASSLARVNTEAFF
>-|TRBJ1-1|TRBD1|TRBV28
TGTGCCAGCAGCATGACAGGGGGTGAGACTGAAGCTTTCTTT
CASSMTGGETEAFF
>-|TRBJ2-6|-|TRBV10-1
TGCGCCAGCAGTGACGGAAAAATCTCTGGGGCCAACGTCCTGACTTTC
CASSDGKISGANVLTF
>few|TRBJ2-1|TRBD1|TRBV11-2
TGTGCCAGCAGCTCTTTTGGCGCCGGGACAGCCAATGAGCAGTTCTTC
CASSSFGAGTANEQFF
>-|TRBJ2-1|TRBD2|TRBV28
TGTGCCAGCAGTCGTGGACTAGCGAGCCCTAATGAGCAGTTCTTC
CASSRGLASPNEQFF